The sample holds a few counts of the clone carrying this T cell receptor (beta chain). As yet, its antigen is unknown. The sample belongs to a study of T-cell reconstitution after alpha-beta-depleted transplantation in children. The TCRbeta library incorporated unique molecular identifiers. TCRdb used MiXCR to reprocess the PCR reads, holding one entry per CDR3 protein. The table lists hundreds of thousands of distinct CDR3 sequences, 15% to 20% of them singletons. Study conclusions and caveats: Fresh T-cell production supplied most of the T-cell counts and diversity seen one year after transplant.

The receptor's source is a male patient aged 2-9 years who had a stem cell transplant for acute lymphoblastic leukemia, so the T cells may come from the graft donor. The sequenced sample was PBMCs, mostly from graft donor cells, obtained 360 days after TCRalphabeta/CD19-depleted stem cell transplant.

In DNA form, the CDR3 reads TGCAGCGTTGAAGGGACAGCCGGCAAACTCCACGAGCAGTACTTC. This translates into CSVEGTAGKLHEQYF. The rearrangement uses TRBV29-1 and TRBJ2-7; D perhaps matches TRBD1 (6 bases). The CDR3 loop spans 15 amino acids. CDR1 is SQVTM and CDR2 is ANQGSEA in the germline V gene. V lost 1 base, J lost 5 bases, and 18 bases lay in between.